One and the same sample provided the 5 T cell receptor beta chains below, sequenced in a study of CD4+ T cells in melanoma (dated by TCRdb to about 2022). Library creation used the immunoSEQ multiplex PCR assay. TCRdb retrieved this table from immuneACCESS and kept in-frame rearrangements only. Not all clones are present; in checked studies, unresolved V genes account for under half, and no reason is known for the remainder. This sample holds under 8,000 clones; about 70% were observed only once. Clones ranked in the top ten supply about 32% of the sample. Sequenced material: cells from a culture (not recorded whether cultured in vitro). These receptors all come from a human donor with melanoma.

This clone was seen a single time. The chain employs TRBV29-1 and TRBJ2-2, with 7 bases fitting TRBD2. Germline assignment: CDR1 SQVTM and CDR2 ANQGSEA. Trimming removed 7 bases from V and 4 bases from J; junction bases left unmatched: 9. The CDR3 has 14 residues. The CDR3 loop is CSGGGVLLTGELFF. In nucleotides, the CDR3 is TGCAGCGGGGGGGGGGTCTTACTCACCGGGGAGCTGTTTTTT.

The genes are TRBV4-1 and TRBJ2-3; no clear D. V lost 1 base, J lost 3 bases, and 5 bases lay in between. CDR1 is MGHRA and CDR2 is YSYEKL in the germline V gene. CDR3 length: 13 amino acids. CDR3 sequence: CASSQVGTDTQYF. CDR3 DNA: TGCGCCAGCAGCCAAGTGGGGACAGATACGCAGTATTTT.

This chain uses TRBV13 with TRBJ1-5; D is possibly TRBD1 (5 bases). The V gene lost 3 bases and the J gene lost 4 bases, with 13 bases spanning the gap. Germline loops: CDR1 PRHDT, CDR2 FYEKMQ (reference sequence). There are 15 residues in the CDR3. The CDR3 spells CASSLSGIGNQPQHF. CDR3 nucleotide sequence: TGTGCCAGCAGCTTGTCAGGGATAGGGAATCAGCCCCAGCATTTT. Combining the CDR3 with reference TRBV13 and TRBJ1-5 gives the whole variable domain AAGVIQSPRHLIKEKRETATLKCYPIPRHDTVYWYQQGPGQDPQFLISFYEKMQSDKGSIPDRFSAQQFSDYHSELNMSSLELGDSALYFCASSLSGIGNQPQHFGDGTRLSIL.

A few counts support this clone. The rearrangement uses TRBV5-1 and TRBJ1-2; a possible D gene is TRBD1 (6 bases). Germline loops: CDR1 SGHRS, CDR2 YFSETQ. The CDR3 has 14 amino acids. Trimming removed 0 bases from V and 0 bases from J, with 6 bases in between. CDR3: CASSLGTANYGYTF. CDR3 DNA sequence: TGCGCCAGCAGCTTGGGGACAGCTAACTATGGCTACACCTTC.

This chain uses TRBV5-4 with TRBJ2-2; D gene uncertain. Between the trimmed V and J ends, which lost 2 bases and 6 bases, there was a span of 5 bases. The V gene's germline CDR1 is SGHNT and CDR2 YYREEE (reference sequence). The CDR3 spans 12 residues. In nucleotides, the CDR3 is TGTGCCAGCAGCTTAGCCTCCGGGGAGCTGTTTTTT. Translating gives CASSLASGELFF.